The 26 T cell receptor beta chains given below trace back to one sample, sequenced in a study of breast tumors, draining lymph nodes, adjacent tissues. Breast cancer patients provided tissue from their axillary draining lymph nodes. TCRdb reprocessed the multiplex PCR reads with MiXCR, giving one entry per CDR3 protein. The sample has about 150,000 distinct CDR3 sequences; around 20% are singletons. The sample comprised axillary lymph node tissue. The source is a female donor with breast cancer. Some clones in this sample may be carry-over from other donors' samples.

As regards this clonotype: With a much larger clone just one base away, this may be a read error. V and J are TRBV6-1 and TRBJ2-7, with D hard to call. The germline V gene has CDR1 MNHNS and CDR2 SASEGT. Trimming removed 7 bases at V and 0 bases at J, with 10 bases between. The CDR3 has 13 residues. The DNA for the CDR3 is TGTGCCAGCACCACCGATAACTCCTACGAGCAGTACTTC. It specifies CASTTDNSYEQYF.

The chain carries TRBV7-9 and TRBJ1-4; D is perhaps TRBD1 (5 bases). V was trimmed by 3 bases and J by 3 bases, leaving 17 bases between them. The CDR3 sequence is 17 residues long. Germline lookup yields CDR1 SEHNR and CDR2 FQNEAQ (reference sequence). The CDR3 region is CASSLDHSRQSNEKLFF. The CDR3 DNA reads TGTGCCAGCAGCTTGGATCATTCGAGACAGTCTAATGAAAAACTGTTTTTT.

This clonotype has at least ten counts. The CDR3 region has the DNA TGTGCCAGCTCACCACAGCTAGGGGAAAAACTGTTTTTT. Amino acid sequence: CASSPQLGEKLFF. The gene calls are TRBV18 and TRBJ1-4; D not certain. V was pared by 1 base and J by 8 bases, with 8 bases between. CDR3 length: 13 amino acids. Germline values: CDR1 KGHSH, CDR2 LQKENI.

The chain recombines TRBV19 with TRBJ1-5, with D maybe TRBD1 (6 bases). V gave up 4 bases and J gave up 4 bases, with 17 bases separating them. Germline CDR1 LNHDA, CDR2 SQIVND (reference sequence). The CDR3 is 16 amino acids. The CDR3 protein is CASSTRATGPNQPQHF. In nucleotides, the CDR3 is TGTGCCAGTAGTACCCGGGCGACAGGTCCGAATCAGCCCCAGCATTTT.

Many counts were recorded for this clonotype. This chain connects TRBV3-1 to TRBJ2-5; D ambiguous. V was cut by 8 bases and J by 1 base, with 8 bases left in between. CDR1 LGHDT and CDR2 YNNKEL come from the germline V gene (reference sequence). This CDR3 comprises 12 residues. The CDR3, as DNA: TGTGCCAGCTCCCCGGGCCAAGAGACCCAGTACTTC. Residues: CASSPGQETQYF.

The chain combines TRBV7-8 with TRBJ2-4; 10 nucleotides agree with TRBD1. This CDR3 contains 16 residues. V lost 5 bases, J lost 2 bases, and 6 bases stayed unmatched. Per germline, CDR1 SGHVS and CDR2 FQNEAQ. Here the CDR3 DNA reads TGTGCCAGCAGCCCGACAGGGGGCGCGACCAAAAACATTCAGTACTTC. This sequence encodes CASSPTGGATKNIQYF. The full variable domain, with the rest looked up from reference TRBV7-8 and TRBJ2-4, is GAGVSQSPRYKVAKRGQDVALRCDPISGHVSLFWYQQALGQGPEFLTYFQNEAQLDKSGLPSDRFFAERPEGSVSTLKIQRTQQEDSAVYLCASSPTGGATKNIQYFGAGTRLSVL.

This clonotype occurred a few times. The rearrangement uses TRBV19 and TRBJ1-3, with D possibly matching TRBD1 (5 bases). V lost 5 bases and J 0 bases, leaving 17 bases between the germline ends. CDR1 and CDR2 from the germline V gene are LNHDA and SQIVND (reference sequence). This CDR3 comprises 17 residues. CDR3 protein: CASSASGTGDSGNTIYF. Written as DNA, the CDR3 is TGTGCCAGTAGTGCGTCCGGGACGGGAGACTCTGGAAACACCATATATTTT.

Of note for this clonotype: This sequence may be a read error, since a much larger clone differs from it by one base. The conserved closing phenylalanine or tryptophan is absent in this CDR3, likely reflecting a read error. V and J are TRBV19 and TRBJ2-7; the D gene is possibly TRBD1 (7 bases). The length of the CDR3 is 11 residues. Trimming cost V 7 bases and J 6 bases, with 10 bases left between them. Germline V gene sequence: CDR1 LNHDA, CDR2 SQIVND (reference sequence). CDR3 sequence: CASIQGGEQYL. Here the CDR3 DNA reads TGTGCCAGTATCCAGGGGGGCGAGCAGTACCTC.

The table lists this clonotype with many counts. CDR3 residues: CASRADHNTGELFF. The DNA of the CDR3 is TGTGCCAGCAGGGCGGACCATAACACCGGGGAGCTGTTTTTT. V and J are TRBV7-8 and TRBJ2-2; D is uncertain. The V gene's germline CDR1 is SGHVS and CDR2 FQNEAQ. The CDR3 loop spans 14 amino acids. V was pared by 6 bases and J by 2 bases, with 10 bases between.

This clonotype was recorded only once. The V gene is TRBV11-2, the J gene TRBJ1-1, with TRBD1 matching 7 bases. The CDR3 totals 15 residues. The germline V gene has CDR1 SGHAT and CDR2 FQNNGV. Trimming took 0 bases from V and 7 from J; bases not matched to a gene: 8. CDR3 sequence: CASSLDQGVVGEAFF. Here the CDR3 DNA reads TGTGCCAGCAGCTTAGATCAGGGGGTCGTTGGTGAAGCTTTCTTT.

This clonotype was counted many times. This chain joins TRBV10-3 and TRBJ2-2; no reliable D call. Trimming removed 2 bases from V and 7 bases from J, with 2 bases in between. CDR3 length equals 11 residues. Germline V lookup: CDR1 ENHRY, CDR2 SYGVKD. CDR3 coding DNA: TGTGCCATCAGTGAGGGCGGGGAGCTGTTTTTT. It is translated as CAISEGGELFF.

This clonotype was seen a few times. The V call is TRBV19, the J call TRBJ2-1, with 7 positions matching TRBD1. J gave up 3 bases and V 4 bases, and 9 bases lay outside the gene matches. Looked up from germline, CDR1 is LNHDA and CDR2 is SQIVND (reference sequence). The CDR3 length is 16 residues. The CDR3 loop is CASSRRQGRGYNEQFF. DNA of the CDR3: TGTGCCAGTAGTAGACGACAGGGAAGGGGCTACAATGAGCAGTTCTTC.

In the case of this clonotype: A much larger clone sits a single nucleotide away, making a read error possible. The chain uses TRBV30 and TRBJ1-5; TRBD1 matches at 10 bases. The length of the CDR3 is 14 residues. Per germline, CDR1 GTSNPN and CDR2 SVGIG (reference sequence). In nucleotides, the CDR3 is TGTGCCTGGAGGGGGACAGGGGACAATCAGCCCCGGCATTTT. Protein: CAWRGTGDNQPRHF.

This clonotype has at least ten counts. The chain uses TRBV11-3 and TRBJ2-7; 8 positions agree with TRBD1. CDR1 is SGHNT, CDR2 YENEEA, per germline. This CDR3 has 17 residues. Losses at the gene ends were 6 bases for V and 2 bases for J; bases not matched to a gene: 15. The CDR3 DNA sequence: TGTGCCAGCAGGCGGCAGGGGGCGGCGCGGGGAACCTACGAGCAGTACTTC. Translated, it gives CASRRQGAARGTYEQYF.

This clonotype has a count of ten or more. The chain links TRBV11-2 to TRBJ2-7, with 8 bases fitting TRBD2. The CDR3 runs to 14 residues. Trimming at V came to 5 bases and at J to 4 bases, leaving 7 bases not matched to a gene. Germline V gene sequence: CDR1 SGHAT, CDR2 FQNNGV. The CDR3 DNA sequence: TGTGCCAGCAGCCCCCAGCGGGAGTTGTACGAGCAGTACTTC. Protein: CASSPQRELYEQYF.

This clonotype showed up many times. CDR3 loop: CASSLGGGVRYGYTF. The CDR3 coding sequence is TGTGCCAGCAGTTTAGGGGGCGGGGTTCGGTATGGCTACACCTTC. The rearrangement uses TRBV28 and TRBJ1-2; D is possibly TRBD1 (6 bases). This CDR3 contains 15 residues. V was shortened by 2 bases and J by 5 bases, with 15 bases between the two germline ends. The V gene's germline CDR1 is MDHEN and CDR2 SYDVKM.

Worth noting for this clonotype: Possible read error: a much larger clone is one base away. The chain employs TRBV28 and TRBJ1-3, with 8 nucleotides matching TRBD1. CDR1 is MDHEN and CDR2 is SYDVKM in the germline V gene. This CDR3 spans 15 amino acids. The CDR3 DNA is TGTGCCGGCAGACCGAGACAGGGGAGAGGAAACACCATATATTTT. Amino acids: CAGRPRQGRGNTIYF.

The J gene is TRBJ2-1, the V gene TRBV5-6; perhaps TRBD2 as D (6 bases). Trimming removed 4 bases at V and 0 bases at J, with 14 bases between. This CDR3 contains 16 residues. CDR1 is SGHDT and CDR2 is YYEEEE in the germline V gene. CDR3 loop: CASSKTGGNSYNEQFF. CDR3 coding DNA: TGTGCCAGCAGCAAAACTGGCGGGAACTCCTACAATGAGCAGTTCTTC.

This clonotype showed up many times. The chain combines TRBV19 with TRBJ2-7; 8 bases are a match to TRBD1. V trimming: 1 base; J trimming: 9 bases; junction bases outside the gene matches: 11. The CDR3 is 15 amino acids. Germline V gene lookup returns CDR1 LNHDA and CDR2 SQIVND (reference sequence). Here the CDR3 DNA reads TGTGCCAGTAGTATAGGGGCAGGGGGCGAGGGCCCGCAGTACTTC. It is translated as CASSIGAGGEGPQYF.

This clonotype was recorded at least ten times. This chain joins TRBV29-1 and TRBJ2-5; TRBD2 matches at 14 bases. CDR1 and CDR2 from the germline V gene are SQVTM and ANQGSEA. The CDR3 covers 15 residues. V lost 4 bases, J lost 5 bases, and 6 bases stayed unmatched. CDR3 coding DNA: TGCAGCGTTGCTACCGGGACTAGCGGGAGTGAGACCCAGTACTTC. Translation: CSVATGTSGSETQYF.

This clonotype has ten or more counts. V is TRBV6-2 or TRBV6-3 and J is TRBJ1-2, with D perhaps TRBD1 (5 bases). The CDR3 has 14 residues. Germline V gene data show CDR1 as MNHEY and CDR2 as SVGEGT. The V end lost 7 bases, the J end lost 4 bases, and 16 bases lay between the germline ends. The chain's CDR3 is CASTRTGTGYGYTF. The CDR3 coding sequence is TGTGCCAGCACGCGCACCGGGACGGGCTATGGCTACACCTTC.

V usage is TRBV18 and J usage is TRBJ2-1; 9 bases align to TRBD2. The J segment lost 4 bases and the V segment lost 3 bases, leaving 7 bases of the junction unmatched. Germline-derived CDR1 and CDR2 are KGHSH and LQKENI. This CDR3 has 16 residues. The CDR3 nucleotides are TGTGCCAGCTCACCGCAGGGCGGGAGGGTTTACAATGAGCAGTTCTTC. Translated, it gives CASSPQGGRVYNEQFF.

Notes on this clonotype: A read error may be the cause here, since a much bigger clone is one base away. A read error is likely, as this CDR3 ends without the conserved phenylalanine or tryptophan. CDR3 sequence reads: CSARGVVTGIAKGTQYL. In nucleotides, the CDR3 is TGCAGTGCTAGGGGTGTGGTTACAGGGATCGCGAAGGGGACCCAGTACCTC. The genes are TRBV20-1 and TRBJ2-5; a possible D gene is TRBD1 (6 bases). From germline, CDR1 is DFQATT and CDR2 SNEGSKA (reference sequence). There are 17 residues in the CDR3. V lost 3 bases and J lost 7, with 27 bases in between.

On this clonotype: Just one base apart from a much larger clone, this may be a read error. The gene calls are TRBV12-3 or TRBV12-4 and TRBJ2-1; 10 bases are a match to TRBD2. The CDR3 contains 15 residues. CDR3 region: CASSLGGLAYNGQFF. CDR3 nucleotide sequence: TGTGCCAGCAGCTTGGGGGGACTAGCGTACAATGGGCAGTTCTTC.

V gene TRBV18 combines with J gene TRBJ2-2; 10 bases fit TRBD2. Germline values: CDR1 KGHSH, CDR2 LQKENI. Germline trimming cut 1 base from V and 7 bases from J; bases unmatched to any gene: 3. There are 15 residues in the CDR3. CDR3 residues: CASSPQVAGGGELFF. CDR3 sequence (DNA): TGTGCCAGCTCACCACAAGTAGCGGGAGGCGGGGAGCTGTTTTTT.

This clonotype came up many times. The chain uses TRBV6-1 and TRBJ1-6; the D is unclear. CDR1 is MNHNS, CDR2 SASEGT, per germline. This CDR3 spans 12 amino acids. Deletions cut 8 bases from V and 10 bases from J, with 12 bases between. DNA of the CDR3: TGTGCCAGCCTAGGTTTCGGCTCACCCCTCCACTTT. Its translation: CASLGFGSPLHF.